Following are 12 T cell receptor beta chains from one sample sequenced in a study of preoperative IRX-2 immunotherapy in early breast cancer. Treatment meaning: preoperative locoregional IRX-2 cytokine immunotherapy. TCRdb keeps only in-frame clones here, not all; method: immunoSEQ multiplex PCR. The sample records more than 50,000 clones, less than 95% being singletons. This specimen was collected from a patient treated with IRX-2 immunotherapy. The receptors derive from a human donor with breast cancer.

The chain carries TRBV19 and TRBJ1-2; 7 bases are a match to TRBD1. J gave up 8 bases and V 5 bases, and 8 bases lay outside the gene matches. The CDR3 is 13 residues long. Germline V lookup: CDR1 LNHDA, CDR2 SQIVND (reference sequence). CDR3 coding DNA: TGTGCCAGTAGTTCGCGGACAGGCGGAGGCTACACCTTC. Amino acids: CASSSRTGGGYTF.

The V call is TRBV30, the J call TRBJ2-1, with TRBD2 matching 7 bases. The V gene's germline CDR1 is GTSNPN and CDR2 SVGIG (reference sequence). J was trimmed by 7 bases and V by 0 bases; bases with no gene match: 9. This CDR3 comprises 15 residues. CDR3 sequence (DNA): TGTGCCTGGAGTGTACTGTTGCGGGAGACGAATGAGCAGTTCTTC. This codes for CAWSVLLRETNEQFF.

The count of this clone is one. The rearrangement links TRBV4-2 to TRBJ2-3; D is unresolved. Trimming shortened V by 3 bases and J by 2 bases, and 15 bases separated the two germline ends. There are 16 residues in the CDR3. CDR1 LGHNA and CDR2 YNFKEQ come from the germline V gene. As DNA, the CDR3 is TGTGCCAGCAGCCACCGACAACTTTCGTACACAGATACGCAGTATTTT. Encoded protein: CASSHRQLSYTDTQYF.

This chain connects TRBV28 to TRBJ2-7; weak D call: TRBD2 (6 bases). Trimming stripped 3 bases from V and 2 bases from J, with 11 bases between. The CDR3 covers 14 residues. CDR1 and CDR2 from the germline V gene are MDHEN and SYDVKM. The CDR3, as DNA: TGTGCCAGCAGTTTGTGGCGGGATACCTACGAGCAGTACTTC. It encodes CASSLWRDTYEQYF.

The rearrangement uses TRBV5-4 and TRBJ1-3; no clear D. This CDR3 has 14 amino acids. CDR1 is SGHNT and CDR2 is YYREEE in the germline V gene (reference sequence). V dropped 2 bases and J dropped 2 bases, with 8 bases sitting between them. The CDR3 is CASSLATAGNTIYF. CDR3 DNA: TGTGCCAGCAGCTTAGCAACCGCTGGAAACACCATATATTTT.

CDR3 sequence: CASSTGTGAYEQYF. CDR3 in DNA: TGCGCCAGCAGCACCGGGACTGGCGCCTACGAGCAGTACTTC. The V call is TRBV5-1, the J call TRBJ2-7; D is perhaps TRBD2 (6 bases). Germline V gene lookup returns CDR1 SGHRS and CDR2 YFSETQ. The CDR3 covers 14 residues. V lost 4 bases and J lost 2, with 13 bases in between. Complete variable domain (other parts from reference TRBV5-1 and TRBJ2-7): KAGVTQTPRYLIKTRGQQVTLSCSPISGHRSVSWYQQTPGQGLQFLFEYFSETQRNKGNFPGRFSGRQFSNSRSEMNVSTLELGDSALYLCASSTGTGAYEQYFGPGTRLTVT.

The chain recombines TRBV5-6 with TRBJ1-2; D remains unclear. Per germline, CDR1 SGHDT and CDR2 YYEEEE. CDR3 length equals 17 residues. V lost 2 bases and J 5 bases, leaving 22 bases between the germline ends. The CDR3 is CASSFLSSRAAGYGYTF. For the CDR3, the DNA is TGTGCCAGCAGCTTTTTAAGCTCGCGCGCGGCCGGGTATGGCTACACCTTC.

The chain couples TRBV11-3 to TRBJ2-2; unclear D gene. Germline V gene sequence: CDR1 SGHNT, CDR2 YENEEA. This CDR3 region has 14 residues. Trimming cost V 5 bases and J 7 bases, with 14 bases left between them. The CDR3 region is CASSLPGSGGELFF. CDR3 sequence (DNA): TGTGCCAGCAGCCTCCCCGGCTCGGGCGGGGAGCTGTTTTTT. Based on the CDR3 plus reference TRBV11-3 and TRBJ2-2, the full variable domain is EAGVVQSPRYKIIEKKQPVAFWCNPISGHNTLYWYLQNLGQGPELLIRYENEEAVDDSQLPKDRFSAERLKGVDSTLKIQPAELGDSAVYLCASSLPGSGGELFFGEGSRLTVL.

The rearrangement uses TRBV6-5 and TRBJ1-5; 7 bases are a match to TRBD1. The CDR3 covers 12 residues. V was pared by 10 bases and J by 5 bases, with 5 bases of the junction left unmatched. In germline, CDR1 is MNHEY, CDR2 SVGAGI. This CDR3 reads CATRQGDQPQHF. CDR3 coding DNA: TGTGCCACCCGACAGGGCGATCAGCCCCAGCATTTT.

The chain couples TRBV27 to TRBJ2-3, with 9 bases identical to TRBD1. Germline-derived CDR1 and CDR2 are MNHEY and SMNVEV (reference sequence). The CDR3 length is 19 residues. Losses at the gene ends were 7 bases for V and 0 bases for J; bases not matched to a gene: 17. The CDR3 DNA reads TGTGCCAGCAACTGGGCTACACAGGGGGCGGCGACTAGCACAGATACGCAGTATTTT. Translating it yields CASNWATQGAATSTDTQYF.

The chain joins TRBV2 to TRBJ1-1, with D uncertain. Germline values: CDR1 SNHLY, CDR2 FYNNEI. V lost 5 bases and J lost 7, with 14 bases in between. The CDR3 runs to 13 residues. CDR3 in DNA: TGTGCCAGCAGTCAGGAACAAGAGATTGAAGCTTTCTTT. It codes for CASSQEQEIEAFF.

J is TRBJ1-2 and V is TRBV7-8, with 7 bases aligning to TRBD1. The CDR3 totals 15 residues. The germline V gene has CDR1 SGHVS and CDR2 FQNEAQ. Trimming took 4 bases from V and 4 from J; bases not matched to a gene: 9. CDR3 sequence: CASSSRGRDSYGYTF. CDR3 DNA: TGTGCCAGCAGCTCTAGGGGCCGGGACAGCTATGGCTACACCTTC.